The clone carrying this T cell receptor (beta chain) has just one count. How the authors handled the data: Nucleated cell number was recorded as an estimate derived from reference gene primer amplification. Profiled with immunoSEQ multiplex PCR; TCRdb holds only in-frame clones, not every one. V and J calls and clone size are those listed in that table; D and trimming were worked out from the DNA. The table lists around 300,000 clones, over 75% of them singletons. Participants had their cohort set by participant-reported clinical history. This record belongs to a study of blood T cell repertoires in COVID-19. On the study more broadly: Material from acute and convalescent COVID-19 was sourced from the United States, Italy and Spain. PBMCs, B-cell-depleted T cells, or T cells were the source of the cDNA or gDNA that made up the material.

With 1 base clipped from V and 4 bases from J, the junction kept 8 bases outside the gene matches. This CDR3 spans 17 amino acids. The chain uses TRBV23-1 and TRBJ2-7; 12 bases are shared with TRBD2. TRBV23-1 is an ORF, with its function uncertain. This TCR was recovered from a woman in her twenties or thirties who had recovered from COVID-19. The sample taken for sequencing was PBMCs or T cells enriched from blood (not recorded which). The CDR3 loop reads CASSQLQTSGSEYEQYF. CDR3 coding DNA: TGCGCCAGCAGTCAATTGCAGACTAGCGGGAGCGAGTACGAGCAGTACTTC.